This record covers a single T cell receptor (beta chain). The target antigen is unknown. The sample originates from a study of cytomegalovirus exposure and HLA in healthy donors. Study overall: Falling in the Caucasian-associated ancestry cluster were 80% to 85% of under 450 genotyped donors.

The CDR3 loop spans 15 amino acids. Germline V gene sequence: CDR1 SGHRS, CDR2 YFSETQ. J lost 7 bases, V lost 1 base, and 7 bases had no gene match. PCR amplification relied on 60 Vbeta primers (plus 13 Jbeta primers). Data came from immunoSEQ multiplex PCR; TCRdb stores just in-frame clones and leaves some out. This repertoire shows 90,000 to 110,000 clones, roughly 70% found once; its top ten account for around 8%. Regarding the study as a whole: The later analysis indicated that the majority of CMV-associated TCR beta chains appeared HLA-restricted.

The TCR sequence derives from a man aged 35-49 years in good health and CMV-seronegative. V is TRBV5-1 and J is TRBJ2-1; TRBD1 matches at 8 bases. The sample comprised PBMCs. CDR3 sequence: CASSLSWTGSNEQFF. Written as DNA, the CDR3 is TGCGCCAGCAGCTTGAGTTGGACAGGGAGTAATGAGCAGTTCTTC.